Listed here are 23 T cell receptor beta chains from one sample, sequenced in a study of spatial heterogeneity in lung cancer. TCRdb reprocessed the 5' RACE reads with MiXCR, giving one entry per CDR3 protein. The repertoire holds tens of thousands of distinct CDR3 sequences, with approximately 12% as singletons. Time point indicated: sample taken at primary tumor resection. Unsorted samples of tumor, nontumor lung or frozen PBMC had their whole RNA sequenced. The sequencing here drew on PBMCs, taken at surgery. The receptors here all came from a male donor with early-stage non-small cell lung cancer.

The chain carries TRBV7-2 and TRBJ1-2; D not resolved. Deletions cut 2 bases from V and 1 base from J, with 8 bases between. This CDR3 comprises 14 residues. The germline V gene has CDR1 SGHTA and CDR2 FQGNSA. Here the CDR3 reads CASSLWGNNYGYTF. CDR3 DNA sequence: TGTGCCAGCAGCTTATGGGGAAATAACTATGGCTACACCTTC.

A few counts support this clonotype. The V call is TRBV5-4, the J call TRBJ1-2; 10 nucleotides line up with TRBD1. The junction had 2 bases not matched to a gene; V was cut back by 5 bases and J by 4 bases. There are 13 residues in the CDR3. CDR1 and CDR2 (germline): SGHNT, YYREEE (reference sequence). The CDR3 DNA follows: TGTGCCAGCAGTCGGGACAGGGGCTATGGCTACACCTTC. Translating gives CASSRDRGYGYTF.

Only a few counts were recorded for this clonotype. The rearrangement links TRBV5-1 to TRBJ2-2; D not certain. Germline V lookup: CDR1 SGHRS, CDR2 YFSETQ. The CDR3 sequence is 16 residues long. Deletions cut 0 bases from V and 5 bases from J, with 14 bases between. CDR3 in DNA: TGCGCCAGCAGCTTGGCCAATTCGCCTAGTACCGGGGAGCTGTTTTTT. This gives the protein CASSLANSPSTGELFF. Full variable domain (rest looked up from reference TRBV5-1 and TRBJ2-2): KAGVTQTPRYLIKTRGQQVTLSCSPISGHRSVSWYQQTPGQGLQFLFEYFSETQRNKGNFPGRFSGRQFSNSRSEMNVSTLELGDSALYLCASSLANSPSTGELFFGEGSRLTVL.

The chain carries TRBV11-3 and TRBJ2-1, with TRBD2 matching 7 bases. Per the germline V gene, CDR1 is SGHNT and CDR2 is YENEEA. The J segment lost 9 bases and the V segment lost 5 bases, leaving 19 bases of the junction unmatched. The CDR3 runs to 17 residues. The CDR3 protein is CASSPGAVASGTGEQFF. The DNA for the CDR3 is TGTGCCAGCAGCCCTGGGGCGGTGGCTAGCGGCACCGGTGAGCAGTTCTTC.

V is TRBV5-4 and J is TRBJ2-5; 9 bases align to TRBD2. J gave up 0 bases and V 2 bases, and 5 bases lay outside the gene matches. The CDR3 contains 16 residues. The germline CDR1 and CDR2 sequences are SGHNT and YYREEE (reference sequence). DNA for the CDR3: TGTGCCAGCAGCTTTCTCACTAGCGGGTACCAAGAGACCCAGTACTTC. Encoded protein: CASSFLTSGYQETQYF.

The V and J genes are TRBV27 and TRBJ2-7; the match to TRBD1 covers 7 bases. The CDR3 extends over 13 amino acids. V was clipped by 3 bases and J by 1 base; unmatched bases: 0. Germline V gives CDR1 MNHEY, CDR2 SMNVEV (reference sequence). The CDR3 coding sequence is TGTGCCAGCAGTTTGACAGGGTCCTACGAGCAGTACTTC. The encoded protein is CASSLTGSYEQYF.

This clonotype was seen more than once but under ten times. The V call is TRBV11-2, the J call TRBJ2-3; 10 bases match TRBD2. The V gene end was trimmed by 4 bases and the J gene end by 1 base; junction bases not matched to a gene: 5. This CDR3 has 16 amino acids. Germline V gives CDR1 SGHAT, CDR2 FQNNGV. In DNA, the CDR3 is TGTGCCAGCAGCTATTCCGGGACTAGCGGCACAGATACGCAGTATTTT. Its protein product is CASSYSGTSGTDTQYF.

This clonotype was counted ten times or more. V is TRBV24-1 and J is TRBJ2-4; no clear D. Germline V lookup: CDR1 KGHDR, CDR2 SFDVKD. Trimming took off 6 bases at V and 0 bases at J, with 11 bases between the two ends. The CDR3 totals 15 residues. The CDR3 protein is CATSSAETAKNIQYF. The DNA of the CDR3 is TGTGCCACCAGTTCGGCCGAGACAGCCAAAAACATTCAGTACTTC.

This clonotype was seen a few times. J is TRBJ1-3 and V is TRBV25-1, with TRBD1 identical over 7 bases. The CDR3 length is 16 residues. Trimming at V came to 1 base and at J to 3 bases, leaving 6 bases not matched to a gene. CDR1 and CDR2 from the germline V gene are MGHDK and SYGVNS. CDR3 in amino acids: CASSESQGYDGNTIYF. The CDR3 DNA follows: TGTGCCAGCAGTGAATCACAGGGGTATGATGGAAACACCATATATTTT.

The rearrangement joins TRBV27 to TRBJ1-1, with 8 nucleotides matching TRBD1. The J segment lost 5 bases and the V segment lost 1 base, leaving 6 bases of the junction unmatched. The CDR3 runs to 15 residues. Germline loops: CDR1 MNHEY, CDR2 SMNVEV (reference sequence). CDR3 DNA: TGTGCCAGCAGTTTATTGCAGGGGGCGCCAACTGAAGCTTTCTTT. Amino acid sequence: CASSLLQGAPTEAFF.

This clonotype was observed a handful of times. The chain carries TRBV4-2 and TRBJ2-5, with TRBD2 identical over 16 bases. The trim removed 5 bases at V and 5 bases at J, leaving 8 bases unmatched. The CDR3 spans 17 residues. Germline CDR1 reads LGHNA; CDR2 reads YNFKEQ. For the CDR3, the DNA is TGTGCCAGCAGCGGCGGGACTAGCGGGGGGGCCAGGGAGACCCAGTACTTC. Its translation is CASSGGTSGGARETQYF.

The rearrangement uses TRBV12-3 or TRBV12-4 and TRBJ1-4; D is perhaps TRBD1 (6 bases). V lost 2 bases and J 4 bases, leaving 8 bases between the germline ends. This CDR3 has 14 residues. The CDR3 region has the DNA TGTGCCAGCAGTTTAAGACAGGATAATGAAAAACTGTTTTTT. Translated: CASSLRQDNEKLFF.

This clonotype was picked up many times. V gene TRBV29-1 combines with J gene TRBJ2-2; D is undetermined. Germline loops: CDR1 SQVTM, CDR2 ANQGSEA. The germline V and J ends were trimmed by 7 bases and 4 bases, with 10 bases remaining between them. The CDR3 runs to 12 residues. CDR3 coding DNA: TGCAGCGGGATGGTTCCCACCGGGGAGCTGTTTTTT. Translating it yields CSGMVPTGELFF.

This clonotype occurred many times. This chain links TRBV5-5 with TRBJ1-6, with TRBD1 as a possible D gene (5 bases). Trimming took off 0 bases at V and 7 bases at J, with 14 bases between the two ends. Germline CDR1 and CDR2: SGHKS and YYEKEE (reference sequence). The CDR3 runs 16 residues. The CDR3 region has the DNA TGTGCCAGCAGCTTGGGACCGGGACTTTGGAATTCACCCCTCCACTTT. Its translation is CASSLGPGLWNSPLHF.

The V gene is TRBV7-2, the J gene TRBJ1-2; TRBD1 matches at 7 bases. The V and J ends lost 8 bases and 4 bases, in that order; junction bases with no gene match: 4. CDR3 length: 12 residues. Germline-derived CDR1 and CDR2 are SGHTA and FQGNSA. DNA of the CDR3: TGTGCCAGCGGGGACAGATCCTATGGCTACACCTTC. Its protein is CASGDRSYGYTF. The entire variable domain, with the rest obtained from reference TRBV7-2 and TRBJ1-2, is as follows: GAGVSQSPSNKVTEKGKDVELRCDPISGHTALYWYRQSLGQGLEFLIYFQGNSAPDKSGLPSDRFSAERTGGSVSTLTIQRTQQEDSAVYLCASGDRSYGYTFGSGTRLTVV.

The table lists this clonotype with a few counts. V usage is TRBV12-3 or TRBV12-4 and J usage is TRBJ2-7; TRBD1 matches at 8 bases. There are 15 residues in the CDR3. With 6 bases clipped from V and 3 bases from J, the junction kept 10 bases outside the gene matches. The CDR3 is CASRAPGGGGYEQYF. The CDR3 DNA is TGTGCCAGCAGAGCTCCAGGGGGCGGTGGCTACGAGCAGTACTTC.

This clonotype was picked up a small number of times. The rearrangement links TRBV27 to TRBJ2-1; D is uncertain. Germline V lookup: CDR1 MNHEY, CDR2 SMNVEV (reference sequence). With 3 bases removed from V and 14 bases from J, the gap between germline ends came to 8 bases. CDR3 length: 10 amino acids. The DNA of the CDR3 is TGTGCCAGCAGTTTTCCGGAGAAGTTCTTC. This sequence encodes CASSFPEKFF.

At least ten counts were recorded for this clonotype. CDR3 residues: CASSLGQQETQYF. CDR3 DNA sequence: TGTGCCAGCAGCTTAGGTCAGCAAGAGACCCAGTACTTC. The genes are TRBV7-3 and TRBJ2-5; D gene unclear. The germline V and J ends were trimmed by 2 bases and 2 bases, with 6 bases remaining between them. Germline V CDR1 and CDR2: SGHTA, FQGTGA. The length of the CDR3 is 13 residues.

There are a few counts of this clonotype. The DNA for the CDR3 is TGTGCCAGCAGCCCCTCTAGTAGTCGCGGGGAGCTGTTTTTT. Its translation is CASSPSSSRGELFF. J is TRBJ2-2 and V is TRBV4-2; D remains ambiguous. V was clipped by 4 bases and J by 7 bases, with 13 bases between them. The CDR3 contains 14 residues. CDR1 and CDR2 (germline): LGHNA, YNFKEQ.

This clonotype was picked up many times. The chain carries TRBV29-1 and TRBJ2-1; a possible D gene is TRBD2 (6 bases). This CDR3 spans 13 amino acids. V lost 7 bases to trimming and J lost 4 bases, with 14 bases between them. Germline assignment: CDR1 SQVTM and CDR2 ANQGSEA. Here the CDR3 DNA reads TGCAGCGCCGAAGGGGACTCATACAATGAGCAGTTCTTC. This gives the protein CSAEGDSYNEQFF.

The sample holds a few counts of this clonotype. The V gene is TRBV7-6, the J gene TRBJ2-7, with 7 bases fitting TRBD1. Germline CDR1 reads SGHVS; CDR2 reads FNYEAQ. The CDR3 is made up of 15 amino acids. With V trimmed by 3 bases and J by 6 bases, 11 bases remained unmatched. The CDR3 coding sequence is TGTGCCAGCAGCTTCGGGACAGCTCTGAGTGCCGAGCAGTACTTC. It encodes CASSFGTALSAEQYF.

V and J are TRBV29-1 and TRBJ1-1; a possible D gene is TRBD1 (5 bases). Germline V lookup: CDR1 SQVTM, CDR2 ANQGSEA. The CDR3 runs 13 residues. The V gene lost 7 bases and the J gene lost 4 bases, with 16 bases spanning the gap. CDR3 region: CSAATADGTEAFF. As DNA, the CDR3 is TGCAGCGCTGCGACAGCTGATGGCACTGAAGCTTTCTTT.

This clonotype occurred many times. The chain joins TRBV7-3 to TRBJ1-1; the D is unclear. Looked up from germline, CDR1 is SGHTA and CDR2 is FQGTGA. Trimming shortened V by 2 bases and J by 1 base, and 5 bases separated the two germline ends. The CDR3 loop spans 13 amino acids. CDR3 DNA: TGTGCCAGCAGCTTATCGGAGAACACTGAAGCTTTCTTT. This sequence encodes CASSLSENTEAFF.